Listed below are T cell receptor beta chains from one sample, sequenced in a study of blood T cell repertoires in COVID-19. Clones were read by immunoSEQ multiplex PCR, and TCRdb kept only the in-frame ones, dropping some. The sample consists of about 210,000 clones, roughly 84% of them appearing once. The sample consisted of peripheral blood. These receptors all come from a man aged 50 to 59 with active or convalescent COVID-19. Each CDR3 is given without its conserved first and last residue. Fields, in order: J gene, V gene, CDR3 protein.

j_call: TRBJ2-2
v_call: TRBV11-3
cdr3_aa: ASSGTPWGGGELF

j_call: TRBJ2-6
v_call: TRBV7-2
cdr3_aa: ASRTGWGSGANVLT

j_call: TRBJ1-2
v_call: TRBV7-2
cdr3_aa: ASSLSYRGDGYT

j_call: TRBJ2-3
v_call: TRBV7-2
cdr3_aa: ASSPRWDRGPATDTQY

j_call: TRBJ2-1
v_call: TRBV7-6
cdr3_aa: ASSTGLAGGLDNEQF

j_call: TRBJ2-5
v_call: TRBV19
cdr3_aa: ASSRPGGETQY

j_call: TRBJ1-3
v_call: TRBV2
cdr3_aa: ASNNRASGNTIY

j_call: TRBJ2-1
v_call: TRBV5-1
cdr3_aa: ASSLGGGADAYNEQF

j_call: TRBJ2-5
v_call: TRBV5-4
cdr3_aa: ASTRDSGSGGETQY

j_call: TRBJ2-5
v_call: TRBV28
cdr3_aa: ASREGLEETQY

j_call: TRBJ1-3
v_call: TRBV28
cdr3_aa: ASSFIGTRNTIY

j_call: TRBJ1-2
v_call: TRBV28
cdr3_aa: ASSSNRVYGYT

j_call: TRBJ2-2
v_call: TRBV7-9
cdr3_aa: ASSSNTGELF

j_call: TRBJ1-1
v_call: TRBV19
cdr3_aa: ASSGTENTEAF

j_call: TRBJ1-4
v_call: TRBV18
cdr3_aa: ASSPTSDNEKLF

j_call: TRBJ1-1
v_call: TRBV28
cdr3_aa: ASSLAGQGNTEAF

j_call: TRBJ1-1
v_call: TRBV7-9
cdr3_aa: ASRGGAGTEAF

j_call: TRBJ1-3
v_call: TRBV28
cdr3_aa: AVRGPLGNTIY

j_call: TRBJ1-4
v_call: TRBV6-5
cdr3_aa: ASSYGINEKLF

j_call: TRBJ1-1
v_call: TRBV9
cdr3_aa: ASSPQSGQGALNEAF

j_call: TRBJ2-7
v_call: TRBV3-1/TRBV3-2
cdr3_aa: ASSQDIREQY

j_call: TRBJ2-7
v_call: TRBV29-1
cdr3_aa: SVRQSREQY

j_call: TRBJ1-1
v_call: TRBV28
cdr3_aa: ASSRTGGRNTEAF

j_call: TRBJ2-3
v_call: TRBV21-1
cdr3_aa: ASSSRLAGVHTDTQY

j_call: TRBJ2-1
v_call: TRBV14
cdr3_aa: ASPPRNNEQF

j_call: TRBJ2-5
v_call: TRBV4-1
cdr3_aa: ASSHKTSGSSGGETQY

j_call: TRBJ1-5
v_call: TRBV11-2
cdr3_aa: ASSFVVTYSNQPQH

j_call: TRBJ2-5
v_call: TRBV7-9
cdr3_aa: ASSPQGWETQY

j_call: TRBJ2-2
v_call: TRBV3-1/TRBV3-2
cdr3_aa: ASSQSDRHTGELF

j_call: TRBJ2-7
v_call: TRBV7-2
cdr3_aa: ASSSRLSSTYEQY

j_call: TRBJ2-1
v_call: TRBV11-2
cdr3_aa: ASSLTSGGGNEQF

j_call: TRBJ2-3
v_call: TRBV14
cdr3_aa: ASSPWTGGTDTQY

j_call: TRBJ1-1
v_call: TRBV7-2
cdr3_aa: ASSWQTQVEAF

j_call: TRBJ2-1
v_call: TRBV2
cdr3_aa: ASSGLREAYNEQF

j_call: TRBJ1-2
v_call: TRBV4-1
cdr3_aa: ASSQVWQLYGYT

j_call: TRBJ2-5
v_call: TRBV5-1
cdr3_aa: ASSLFLAGGSRY

j_call: TRBJ2-1
v_call: TRBV18
cdr3_aa: ASSPGSGGNYNEQF

j_call: TRBJ1-3
v_call: TRBV9
cdr3_aa: ASSVGGDTYSGNTIY

j_call: TRBJ2-1
v_call: TRBV18
cdr3_aa: ASSPWTSGTYNEQF

j_call: TRBJ1-1
v_call: TRBV28
cdr3_aa: ASSLPPGAGFTEAF

j_call: TRBJ1-1
v_call: TRBV5-1
cdr3_aa: ASSSNGREGVAF

j_call: TRBJ1-2
v_call: TRBV4-3
cdr3_aa: ASSQAGIGGADGYT

j_call: TRBJ1-5
v_call: TRBV10-3
cdr3_aa: AISAQGAGSNQPQH

j_call: TRBJ2-5
v_call: TRBV5-1
cdr3_aa: ASSYGIGGNQETQY

j_call: TRBJ1-1
v_call: TRBV11-3
cdr3_aa: ASSLPPGTQNTEAF

j_call: TRBJ1-2
v_call: TRBV5-6
cdr3_aa: ASSLKGANYGYT

j_call: TRBJ1-5
v_call: TRBV6-1
cdr3_aa: ASSDLGDQPQH

j_call: TRBJ1-2
v_call: TRBV5-4
cdr3_aa: ASGDRINYGYT

j_call: TRBJ2-1
v_call: TRBV7-9
cdr3_aa: ASSLVPGLNNEQF

j_call: TRBJ1-1
v_call: TRBV5-1
cdr3_aa: ASSLDRMNTEAF

j_call: TRBJ2-3
v_call: TRBV24-1
cdr3_aa: ATSDPPRVDTQY

j_call: TRBJ2-3
v_call: TRBV7-9
cdr3_aa: ASGFPTVSTDTQY

j_call: TRBJ1-6
v_call: TRBV5-1
cdr3_aa: ASSFPGQGSPLH